The next 14 T cell receptor beta chains were all read from a single sample in a study of T cells in Graves' hyperthyroidism and ophthalmopathy (dated by TCRdb to about 2019). Library preparation employed multiplex PCR. The data were produced on an Illumina HiSeq 2000. Amplification of TCR beta CDR3 regions was carried out from RNA transcripts. The TCR CDR3 was subjected to a first round of RT-PCR using the HTBI primer set and the Qiagen OneStep RT-PCR kit. TCRdb trimmed public reads at Q25 via fastp, called clones via MiXCR and kept in-frame beta chains. Each CDR3 protein appears once, grouped with its most common genes and DNA. This sample lists a few hundred thousand distinct CDR3 sequences; about 45% were detected once. The ten largest clones add up to roughly 19% of the sample. The sample comprised peripheral blood or thyroid tissue (not recorded which). Source of these receptors: an adult woman with Graves' disease, either hyperthyroidism or ophthalmopathy (not recorded which).

This clonotype was seen at least ten times. CDR3 loop: CASSPGPRPGLAYEQYF. CDR3 bases: TGCGCCAGCAGCCCCGGGCCGAGGCCGGGACTAGCCTACGAGCAGTACTTC. The chain combines TRBV5-1 with TRBJ2-7, with 8 bases fitting TRBD2. The V gene end was trimmed by 4 bases and the J gene end by 2 bases; junction bases not matched to a gene: 14. Per germline, CDR1 SGHRS and CDR2 YFSETQ. The CDR3 spans 17 residues.

This clonotype was picked up many times. V is TRBV3-1 and J is TRBJ2-2; 7 positions agree with TRBD1. Trimming at V came to 4 bases and at J to 6 bases, leaving 8 bases not matched to a gene. Germline CDR1 LGHDT, CDR2 YNNKEL (reference sequence). CDR3 length equals 15 residues. CDR3 protein: CASSPVDRDAGELFF. CDR3 in DNA: TGTGCCAGCAGCCCCGTCGACAGGGACGCCGGGGAGCTGTTTTTT. The complete variable domain, with remaining parts taken from reference TRBV3-1 and TRBJ2-2, reads DTAVSQTPKYLVTQMGNDKSIKCEQNLGHDTMYWYKQDSKKFLKIMFSYNNKELIINETVPNRFSPKSPDKAHLNLHINSLELGDSAVYFCASSPVDRDAGELFFGEGSRLTVL.

This clonotype has at least ten counts. The CDR3 region is CATEEGVGGSYEQYF. CDR3 nucleotide sequence: TGTGCCACCGAGGAGGGTGTCGGCGGCTCCTACGAGCAGTACTTC. The chain employs TRBV24-1 and TRBJ2-7; a weak D match, TRBD2 (6 bases). V lost 9 bases to trimming and J lost 0 bases, with 17 bases between them. Germline assignment: CDR1 KGHDR and CDR2 SFDVKD. This CDR3 has 15 amino acids.

This clonotype showed up many times. The chain is built from TRBV19 and TRBJ2-2, with 9 bases lining up with TRBD1. The V gene end was trimmed by 9 bases and the J gene end by 4 bases; junction bases not matched to a gene: 6. This CDR3 is 14 amino acids long. The germline V gene encodes CDR1 LNHDA and CDR2 SQIVND (reference sequence). CDR3: CASATGGSTGELFF. CDR3 DNA: TGTGCCAGCGCGACAGGGGGGAGCACCGGGGAGCTGTTTTTT.

The rearrangement joins TRBV10-3 to TRBJ2-5; tentative D call: TRBD1 (6 bases). Germline V gene data show CDR1 as ENHRY and CDR2 as SYGVKD. The CDR3 runs to 12 residues. V was clipped by 11 bases and J by 4 bases, with 14 bases between them. The CDR3 reads CAVGTPGETQYF. The CDR3 region has the DNA TGTGCCGTCGGGACACCGGGAGAGACCCAGTACTTC.

Ten or more counts support this clonotype. This chain joins TRBV7-9 and TRBJ2-7; 9 bases are shared with TRBD2. The V and J ends lost 2 bases and 3 bases, in that order; junction bases with no gene match: 5. CDR1 and CDR2 from the germline V gene are SEHNR and FQNEAQ (reference sequence). The CDR3 extends over 15 amino acids. The CDR3: CASSLSGTSSYEQYF. For the CDR3, the DNA is TGTGCCAGCAGCTTATCCGGGACTAGCAGCTACGAGCAGTACTTC. The full variable domain, in which reference TRBV7-9 and TRBJ2-7 provide the parts outside the CDR3, is DTGVSQNPRHKITKRGQNVTFRCDPISEHNRLYWYRQTLGQGPEFLTYFQNEAQLEKSRLLSDRFSAERPKGSFSTLEIQRTEQGDSAMYLCASSLSGTSSYEQYFGPGTRLTVT.

Only one count was recorded for this clonotype. One junction end disagrees with the germline gene, perhaps due to a read error. The rearrangement joins TRBV10-3 to TRBJ1-4, with D hard to call. The CDR3 consists of 13 residues. CDR1 is ENHRY and CDR2 is SYGVKD in the germline V gene. CDR3 bases: TGTGCCATCAGTGGGAGGGAAGGTGAAAAACTGCTTTTT. Encoded protein: CAISGREGEKLLF.

The chain combines TRBV12-3 or TRBV12-4 with TRBJ1-1; D remains unclear. V gave up 6 bases and J gave up 9 bases, with 14 bases separating them. The CDR3 has 12 residues. This CDR3 is CASSTPVGKAFF. CDR3 nucleotides: TGTGCCAGCAGCACACCAGTTGGGAAAGCTTTCTTT.

The genes are TRBV7-9 and TRBJ1-2; TRBD1 matches 10 bases. The CDR3 runs to 16 residues. The V segment lost 6 bases and the J segment 7 bases; nucleotides outside the gene matches: 14. The germline V gene has CDR1 SEHNR and CDR2 FQNEAQ (reference sequence). For the CDR3, the DNA is TGTGCCAGCAGTTATTCTCGGGACAGGGGACTCTCTGGCTACACCTTC. Its protein is CASSYSRDRGLSGYTF.

This clonotype was counted a few times. The chain links TRBV18 to TRBJ1-6; no definite D call. Germline lookup yields CDR1 KGHSH and CDR2 LQKENI. V lost 2 bases and J 9 bases, leaving 8 bases between the germline ends. The length of the CDR3 is 13 residues. The CDR3 region is CASSPGWPSPLHF. In nucleotides, the CDR3 is TGTGCCAGCTCACCAGGGTGGCCTTCACCCCTCCACTTT.

V and J are TRBV7-8 and TRBJ2-6; D uncertain. V dropped 10 bases and J dropped 2 bases, with 15 bases sitting between them. Germline V gene data show CDR1 as SGHVS and CDR2 as FQNEAQ. The CDR3 has 15 amino acids. DNA of the CDR3: TGTGCCAACAGTTCCCTAGGTGCTGGGGCCAACGTCCTGACTTTC. This encodes CANSSLGAGANVLTF.

This clonotype has just a few counts. The gene calls are TRBV29-1 and TRBJ1-2; 9 nucleotides agree with TRBD1. V lost 6 bases and J lost 3; bases outside the gene matches: 11. Germline CDR1 is SQVTM and CDR2 is ANQGSEA. This CDR3 is built from 15 residues. CDR3 sequence reads: CSVPDRGVGDYGYTF. The CDR3 coding sequence is TGCAGCGTACCTGACAGGGGGGTTGGGGACTATGGCTACACCTTC.

The chain links TRBV7-9 to TRBJ1-6; TRBD1 aligns across 10 bases. The CDR3 is 14 amino acids. The J segment lost 8 bases and the V segment lost 5 bases, leaving 3 bases of the junction unmatched. Germline V gene sequence: CDR1 SEHNR, CDR2 FQNEAQ (reference sequence). The CDR3: CASSQDRGHSPLHF. In DNA form, the CDR3 reads TGTGCCAGCAGCCAAGACAGGGGGCATTCACCCCTCCACTTT. The whole variable domain, remainder taken from reference TRBV7-9 and TRBJ1-6, is DTGVSQNPRHKITKRGQNVTFRCDPISEHNRLYWYRQTLGQGPEFLTYFQNEAQLEKSRLLSDRFSAERPKGSFSTLEIQRTEQGDSAMYLCASSQDRGHSPLHFGNGTRLTVT.

This clonotype has more than one count but fewer than ten. This chain connects TRBV3-1 to TRBJ1-5; no clear D. Germline V gene lookup returns CDR1 LGHDT and CDR2 YNNKEL (reference sequence). The CDR3 has 12 residues. V was cut by 2 bases and J by 7 bases, with 6 bases left in between. In DNA, the CDR3 is TGTGCCAGCAGCCAAAGGGAGCAGCCCCAGCATTTT. It yields the protein CASSQREQPQHF. Together with reference TRBV3-1 and TRBJ1-5, the CDR3 gives the full variable domain: DTAVSQTPKYLVTQMGNDKSIKCEQNLGHDTMYWYKQDSKKFLKIMFSYNNKELIINETVPNRFSPKSPDKAHLNLHINSLELGDSAVYFCASSQREQPQHFGDGTRLSIL.